The clone carrying this T cell receptor (beta chain) was counted once. In the source study's methods: Using reference gene primer amplification, nucleated cell counts were estimated. Clones were read by immunoSEQ multiplex PCR, and TCRdb kept only the in-frame ones, dropping some. For V, J and clone size, that table is used; D and trimming come from the DNA. This repertoire shows 300,000 or so clones, around 87% found once; its top ten account for approximately 7.8%. This entry comes from a study of blood T cell repertoires in COVID-19. The V end was cut by 3 bases, the J end by 4 bases, with 14 bases between. Germline V CDR1 and CDR2: SGDLS, YYNGEE. The CDR3 is 15 amino acids.

Sequenced sample: peripheral blood. This sequence joins TRBV9 and TRBJ1-5; D perhaps matches TRBD1 (6 bases). The sequence was collected from a woman in her forties or fifties who had recovered from COVID-19. The CDR3 DNA sequence: TGTGCCAGCAGCGAGACCGGGACATTGAATCAGCCCCAGCATTTT. Protein product: CASSETGTLNQPQHF.